Detailed here is one TCR beta chain. This specimen belongs to a study of blood T cell repertoires in COVID-19. Generated by immunoSEQ multiplex PCR, the TCRdb table keeps only in-frame clones and is missing some. The sample yields 300,000 to 400,000 clones, roughly 90% seen once. CDR1 is LNHDA and CDR2 is SQIVND in the germline V gene (reference sequence). Trimming removed 0 bases from V and 3 bases from J; junction bases left unmatched: 6. The CDR3 sequence is 17 residues long. Sequencing input: peripheral blood. The gene calls are TRBV19 and TRBJ2-2; 8 bases match TRBD2. This TCR derives from a woman between 45 and 65 years old with active or convalescent COVID-19. The CDR3 region has the DNA TGTGCCAGTAGTATAGATAAATTAGCGGGGTACACCGGGGAGCTGTTTTTT. This translates into CASSIDKLAGYTGELFF.